This TCR beta chain came from a study of blood T cell repertoires in COVID-19. As for the study in general: Sites across the United States, Italy and Spain contributed samples from acute and convalescent COVID-19. Nucleic acid was either cDNA or gDNA, and it came from T cells, B-cell-depleted T cells, or PBMCs.

In the original workflow: Amplification of reference gene primers was used by the study to estimate nucleated cell counts. TCRdb keeps only in-frame clones here, not all; method: immunoSEQ multiplex PCR. V, J and clone size were drawn from that table, and D and trimming were deduced from the DNA. The sample includes roughly 120,000 clones, more than 70% of them seen just once. The CDR3 sequence is 15 residues long. V gave up 2 bases and J gave up 8 bases; unmatched junction bases: 10. Germline CDR1 MDHEN, CDR2 SYDVKM. The chain links TRBV28 to TRBJ1-2; 8 nucleotides align to TRBD1. This sequence was found in a man in his 60s with acute or convalescent COVID-19. The specimen sequenced was peripheral blood. CDR3: CASSLGVRGLYGYTF. CDR3 DNA sequence: TGTGCCAGCAGTTTAGGGGTCAGGGGGCTATACGGCTACACCTTC.